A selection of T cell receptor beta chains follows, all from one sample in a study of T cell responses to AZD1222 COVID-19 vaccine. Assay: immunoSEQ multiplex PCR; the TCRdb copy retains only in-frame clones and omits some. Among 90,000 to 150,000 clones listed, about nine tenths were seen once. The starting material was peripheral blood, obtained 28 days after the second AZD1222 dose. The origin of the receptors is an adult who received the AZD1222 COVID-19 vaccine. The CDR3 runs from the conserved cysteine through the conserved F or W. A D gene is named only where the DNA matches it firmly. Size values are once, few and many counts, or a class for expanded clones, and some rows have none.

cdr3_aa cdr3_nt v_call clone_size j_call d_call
CASSMFRDSSYEQYF TGTGCCAGTAGTATGTTTAGGGACAGCTCCTACGAGCAGTACTTC TRBV19 NA TRBJ2-7 TRBD1
CASSLNVWGEGLGEAFF TGTGCCAGCAGCTTGAATGTTTGGGGGGAGGGTCTCGGTGAAGCTTTCTTT TRBV5-5 few TRBJ1-1 NA
CASSLITGMNYGYTF TGTGCCAGCAGCTTGATAACAGGGATGAACTATGGCTACACCTTC TRBV5-8 NA TRBJ1-2 NA
CASSDGQGMFGNEKLFF TGTGCCAGCAGTGACGGACAGGGCATGTTTGGGAATGAAAAACTGTTTTTT TRBV2 NA TRBJ1-4 TRBD1
CASIGRQALDTEAFF TGTGCCAGTATAGGAAGACAGGCGCTCGACACTGAAGCTTTCTTT TRBV6-5 NA TRBJ1-1 NA
CASSEGPTAGAFF TGTGCCAGCAGTGAAGGGCCCACGGCAGGGGCTTTCTTT TRBV2 NA TRBJ1-1 NA
CASSLDGGGQPQHF TGTGCCAGCAGCTTGGACGGGGGAGGTCAGCCCCAGCATTTT TRBV5-5 many TRBJ1-5 NA
CASSRDSSPNTGELFF TGTGCCAGCAGCCGGGACAGCTCCCCGAACACCGGGGAGCTGTTTTTT TRBV7-7 once TRBJ2-2 TRBD1
CSVPREYTEAFF TGCAGCGTCCCCCGGGAATACACTGAAGCTTTCTTT TRBV29-1 NA TRBJ1-1 NA
CASSPRTGGLQTQYF TGTGCCAGCTCACCACGGACGGGGGGGTTGCAGACCCAGTACTTC TRBV18 NA TRBJ2-5 TRBD2
CASSANSQETQYF TGTGCCAGCAGTGCAAACAGCCAAGAGACCCAGTACTTC TRBV6-4 NA TRBJ2-5 NA
CASSPWNDREAFF TGTGCCAGTAGCCCTTGGAACGACCGGGAAGCTTTCTTT TRBV19 NA TRBJ1-1 NA
CASSDTGGQQPQHF TGTGCCAGCAGTGATACAGGGGGCCAGCAGCCCCAGCATTTT TRBV2 NA TRBJ1-5 TRBD1
CASSPRDRGNTEAFF TGTGCCAGCAGCCCCAGGGACAGGGGGAACACTGAAGCTTTCTTT TRBV7-8 once TRBJ1-1 TRBD1
CASSLVAGGPNEQFF TGTGCCAGCAGCTTAGTAGCGGGGGGGCCCAATGAGCAGTTCTTC TRBV7-6 NA TRBJ2-1 TRBD2
CASSLEVKAMHSPLHF TGTGCCAGCAGCTTAGAAGTAAAAGCGATGCATTCACCCCTCCACTTT TRBV7-6 NA TRBJ1-6 NA
CASSQGSADQPQHF TGTGCCAGCAGCCAAGGGTCAGCCGATCAGCCCCAGCATTTT TRBV3-1/TRBV3-2 NA TRBJ1-5 NA
CASRAEAHTEAFF TGTGCCAGTAGGGCCGAGGCTCATACTGAAGCTTTCTTT TRBV19 once TRBJ1-1 NA
CASRGAPAGTEAFF TGTGCCAGCAGGGGGGCGCCGGCGGGCACTGAAGCTTTCTTT TRBV28 NA TRBJ1-1 NA
CASSGPLLGYTF TGTGCCAGCAGTGGCCCCTTACTGGGCTACACCTTC TRBV2 NA TRBJ1-2 NA
CASSLDSSSYNEQFF TGTGCCAGCAGCTTAGATTCGAGCTCCTACAATGAGCAGTTCTTC TRBV11-3 NA TRBJ2-1 NA
CASSQKLDNSPLHF TGTGCCAGCAGTCAAAAACTAGATAATTCACCCCTCCACTTT TRBV5-4 NA TRBJ1-6 NA
CASSIDDLSNTEAFF TGTGCCAGTAGTATAGATGACCTCAGCAACACTGAAGCTTTCTTT TRBV19 NA TRBJ1-1 NA
CASSLQPSNGLQYF TGTGCCAGCAGCTTACAGCCCTCAAATGGACTTCAGTATTTT TRBV7-3 once TRBJ2-3 NA
CASSSRSYEQYF TGTGCCAGCAGTTCCAGATCCTACGAGCAGTACTTC TRBV2 NA TRBJ2-7 NA
CASSPREQVSSYNEQFF TGTGCCAGCAGCCCCCGGGAACAGGTTAGCTCCTACAATGAGCAGTTCTTC TRBV7-8 NA TRBJ2-1 NA
CASSWSSGGYTF TGTGCCAGCAGCTGGTCCTCGGGGGGCTACACCTTC TRBV11-2 NA TRBJ1-2 NA
CASSKETGTEAFF TGTGCCAGCAGTAAAGAGACGGGTACTGAAGCTTTCTTT TRBV6-4 NA TRBJ1-1 NA
CASSLLGYYEQYF TGTGCCAGCAGTCTCCTCGGGTACTACGAGCAGTACTTC TRBV7-2 NA TRBJ2-7 NA
CASSLRAASYQETQYF TGCGCCAGCAGCTTGCGAGCGGCCTCGTACCAAGAGACCCAGTACTTC TRBV5-1 few TRBJ2-5 NA
CASSPGFVEGYTF TGTGCCAGCAGCCCAGGGTTCGTCGAGGGCTACACCTTC TRBV2 NA TRBJ1-2 NA
CASSLPVQHEQFF TGTGCCAGCAGCCTCCCCGTCCAGCATGAGCAGTTCTTC TRBV7-2 NA TRBJ2-1 NA
CANTLGQNHITEAFF TGTGCCAACACTTTAGGACAAAACCACATCACTGAAGCTTTCTTT TRBV6-5 NA TRBJ1-1 NA
CASSYLSATNEKLFF TGTGCCAGCAGCTATCTTAGTGCAACTAATGAAAAACTGTTTTTT TRBV7-9 NA TRBJ1-4 NA
CASSYGFGELFF TGTGCCAGCAGTTATGGCTTCGGGGAGCTGTTTTTT TRBV12-3/TRBV12-4 few TRBJ2-2 NA
CASSRTAASYEQYF TGCGCCAGCAGCAGGACAGCAGCCTCCTACGAGCAGTACTTC TRBV5-1 NA TRBJ2-7 NA
CASSSTGANTEAFF TGTGCCAGCAGTTCCACAGGAGCCAACACTGAAGCTTTCTTT TRBV28 NA TRBJ1-1 NA
CSVVGRGRDQYF TGCAGCGTTGTGGGCAGGGGCAGGGATCAGTACTTC TRBV29-1 NA TRBJ2-4 NA
CASSFGQVYGYTF TGTGCCAGCAGCTTCGGACAGGTCTATGGCTACACCTTC TRBV7-9 NA TRBJ1-2 TRBD1
CASSLIQTGELFF TGTGCCAGCAGCTTGATTCAGACCGGGGAGCTGTTTTTT TRBV7-3 NA TRBJ2-2 NA
CASSIGSRNEQFF TGTGCCAGTAGTATCGGGAGTCGCAATGAGCAGTTCTTC TRBV19 NA TRBJ2-1 NA
CASSLAGHETGAFF TGTGCCAGCAGCTTAGCGGGACACGAGACGGGGGCTTTCTTT TRBV7-9 NA TRBJ1-1 NA
CSVEEYVGTNTEAFF TGCAGCGTTGAAGAGTATGTAGGGACGAACACTGAAGCTTTCTTT TRBV29-1 NA TRBJ1-1 NA
CASSPLRGSAEAFF TGTGCCAGCAGTCCTCTCAGGGGGTCTGCTGAAGCTTTCTTT TRBV6-5 once TRBJ1-1 TRBD1
CASSPGTAEGYTF TGTGCCAGCAGCCCCGGGACCGCGGAAGGCTACACCTTC TRBV7-3 once TRBJ1-2 NA
CASSERNEQFF TGTGCCAGCAGTGAGAGGAATGAGCAGTTCTTC TRBV2 NA TRBJ2-1 NA
CASSYTGSQPQHF TGTGCCAGCAGTTACACGGGGTCTCAGCCCCAGCATTTT TRBV6-6 NA TRBJ1-5 NA
CASSLAGTRYQPQHF TGCGCCAGCAGCTTGGCCGGGACTCGATATCAGCCCCAGCATTTT TRBV5-1 NA TRBJ1-5 NA
CASSQNAGGAGANVLTF TGTGCCAGCAGCCAAAACGCGGGGGGCGCTGGGGCCAACGTCCTGACTTTC TRBV3-1/TRBV3-2 NA TRBJ2-6 TRBD2
CASSQGGNNSPLHF TGCGCCAGCAGCCAAGGGGGCAATAATTCACCCCTCCACTTT TRBV4-3 NA TRBJ1-6 NA
CASSYSLSYEQYF TGTGCCAGCAGTTACTCGCTCTCCTACGAGCAGTACTTC TRBV6-6 NA TRBJ2-7 NA
CASSRAGTSQPQHF TGTGCCAGCAGCCGGGCAGGGACTAGTCAGCCCCAGCATTTT TRBV7-2 NA TRBJ1-5 NA
CASSSTGPRNYGYTF TGTGCCAGCAGTTCCACCGGCCCCAGAAACTATGGCTACACCTTC TRBV28 NA TRBJ1-2 NA
CASSSWGEGNQPQHF TGTGCCAGCAGCTCCTGGGGGGAGGGCAATCAGCCCCAGCATTTT TRBV5-6 NA TRBJ1-5 NA
CASSLGALWEQFF TGTGCCAGCAGTCTGGGGGCCTTGTGGGAGCAGTTCTTC TRBV12-3/TRBV12-4 NA TRBJ2-1 NA
CASSFGKGRGAFF TGTGCCAGCAGTTTCGGTAAGGGGAGGGGAGCTTTCTTT TRBV12-3/TRBV12-4 few TRBJ1-1 NA
CASSLAGGNQPQHF TGTGCCAGCAGCTTAGCGGGCGGCAATCAGCCCCAGCATTTT TRBV11-2 NA TRBJ1-5 NA
CASSLEQGRQYF TGCGCCAGCAGCTTGGAGCAGGGCCGGCAGTATTTT TRBV5-1 NA TRBJ2-3 NA
CASSYKRVIGGNQPQHF TGTGCCAGCAGCTATAAAAGGGTTATCGGGGGCAATCAGCCCCAGCATTTT TRBV7-3 NA TRBJ1-5 NA